This passage covers 5 T cell receptor beta chains from one sample sequenced in a study of blood T cell repertoires in COVID-19. The assay was immunoSEQ multiplex PCR, and TCRdb's table has in-frame clones only and misses some. The sample carries about 140,000 clones, approximately 80% recorded once. The sample consisted of peripheral blood. The origin of the receptors is a man between 60 and 75 years old who had recovered from COVID-19.

The count of this clone is one. The rearrangement links TRBV19 to TRBJ2-7, with a weak D call TRBD1 (5 bases). The CDR3 loop spans 14 amino acids. Germline V lookup: CDR1 LNHDA, CDR2 SQIVND (reference sequence). The V gene lost 6 bases and the J gene lost 2 bases, with 14 bases spanning the gap. The CDR3, as DNA: TGTGCCAGTAGATCAGAAAGGACACCCTACGAGCAGTACTTC. This encodes CASRSERTPYEQYF.

The chain recombines TRBV25-1 with TRBJ1-5, with 7 nucleotides matching TRBD1. CDR3 length: 16 residues. With 8 bases clipped from V and 4 bases from J, the junction kept 14 bases outside the gene matches. Germline CDR1 reads MGHDK; CDR2 reads SYGVNS. The CDR3 spells CASLFSGTVGNQPQHF. CDR3 nucleotides: TGTGCCAGCCTTTTTTCTGGGACAGTTGGAAATCAGCCCCAGCATTTT.

The chain has TRBV7-2 and TRBJ2-7, with 9 positions matching TRBD2. After removal of 3 bases from V and 5 bases from J, the junction contained 8 bases not matched to a gene. CDR1 is SGHTA and CDR2 is FQGNSA in the germline V gene. The CDR3 is made up of 15 amino acids. CDR3 sequence: CASSFLAGGSHEQYF. CDR3 DNA: TGTGCCAGCAGCTTCCTGGCGGGAGGGTCCCACGAGCAGTACTTC. Using reference TRBV7-2 and TRBJ2-7 for the parts outside the CDR3, the full variable domain is GAGVSQSPSNKVTEKGKDVELRCDPISGHTALYWYRQSLGQGLEFLIYFQGNSAPDKSGLPSDRFSAERTGGSVSTLTIQRTQQEDSAVYLCASSFLAGGSHEQYFGPGTRLTVT.

The chain links TRBV18 to TRBJ1-1, with 8 bases lining up with TRBD1. The CDR3 covers 17 residues. In germline, CDR1 is KGHSH, CDR2 LQKENI. The ends lost 6 bases at V and 4 bases at J; junction bases unmatched: 16. The CDR3 coding sequence is TGTGCCAGCTCCCCCCGGCAGGGGGCAGGTGTCGGCACTGAAGCTTTCTTT. Encoded protein: CASSPRQGAGVGTEAFF. The full variable domain, its missing parts supplied by reference TRBV18 and TRBJ1-1, is NAGVMQNPRHLVRRRGQEARLRCSPMKGHSHVYWYRQLPEEGLKFMVYLQKENIIDESGMPKERFSAEFPKEGPSILRIQQVVRGDSAAYFCASSPRQGAGVGTEAFFGQGTRLTVV.

The chain uses TRBV28 and TRBJ1-3; D perhaps matches TRBD1 (5 bases). The CDR3 is made up of 13 amino acids. CDR1 and CDR2 from the germline V gene are MDHEN and SYDVKM. Trimming cost V 8 bases and J 4 bases, with 12 bases left between them. CDR3 sequence: CASLQGIGNTIYF. DNA of the CDR3: TGTGCCAGCCTCCAGGGTATCGGAAACACCATATATTTT.